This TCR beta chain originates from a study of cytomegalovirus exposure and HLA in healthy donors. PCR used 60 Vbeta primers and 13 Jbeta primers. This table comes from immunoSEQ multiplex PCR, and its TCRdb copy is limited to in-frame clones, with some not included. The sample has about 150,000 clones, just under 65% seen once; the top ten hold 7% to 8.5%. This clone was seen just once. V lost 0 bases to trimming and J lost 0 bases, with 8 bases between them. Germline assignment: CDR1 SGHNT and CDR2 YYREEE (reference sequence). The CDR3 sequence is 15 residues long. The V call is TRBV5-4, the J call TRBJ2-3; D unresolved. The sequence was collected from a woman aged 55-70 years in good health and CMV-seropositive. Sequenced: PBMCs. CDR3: CASSLGPTSTDTQYF. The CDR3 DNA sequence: TGTGCCAGCAGCTTGGGCCCCACTAGCACAGATACGCAGTATTTT.